This T cell receptor (beta chain) originates from a study of cytomegalovirus exposure and HLA in healthy donors. Trimming stripped 0 bases from V and 7 bases from J, with 19 bases between. The CDR3 covers 16 residues. CDR1 and CDR2 (germline): SGHRS, YFSETQ. Vbeta (60) and Jbeta (13) primers were used in the PCR. Libraries were prepared by immunoSEQ multiplex PCR; TCRdb keeps only in-frame clonotypes and omits some of them. This table has 160,000 or so clones, 81% appearing once. The chain recombines TRBV5-1 with TRBJ1-2, with a possible D match to TRBD1 (6 bases). The clonotype originates from a woman under 30 in good health and CMV-seropositive. What was sequenced was PBMCs. The CDR3 DNA is TGCGCCAGCAGCTTGGACCCCGGACAGCCAAGGGGTGGCTACACCTTC. Amino acid sequence: CASSLDPGQPRGGYTF.